This T cell receptor beta chain was found in a study of early stage breast cancer tumors. The overall study: Most invasive tumors, about 70% of the 16, were ER+/PR+/HER2-.

Per the germline V gene, CDR1 is MNHEY and CDR2 is SVGAGI. Trimming left V 4 bases short and J 0 bases short, with 6 bases between. This CDR3 contains 13 residues. Notes on this clone: The antigen is not known.

Overall study results and limits: Most shared enriched TCRB sequences were commonly generated ones. Tumors had around 2.4-fold higher T cell density than normal breast.

Blood replicates held 0.5 ug DNA, tumor or normal breast roughly 1.5 ug, two each. Repertoires were generated with immunoSEQ multiplex PCR, while TCRdb's copy carries only in-frame clones and drops some. The sample shows around 9,700 clones, more than 70% of them seen only once. V and J are TRBV6-5 and TRBJ1-1; D is unclear. Sequenced material: breast tumor tissue. The TCR was taken from a person aged 65 to 85 with breast cancer. The CDR3 DNA follows: TGTGCCAGCAGTTCTCAGGTGAACACTGAAGCTTTCTTT. Encoded protein: CASSSQVNTEAFF.